The entry below gives a single T cell receptor beta chain sequence along with its context. Its antigen is still unknown. Noted time point: week 47, end of study. Vaccinated patients received 300 ug of mutant IDH1 20-mer peptide per dose, with topical imiquimod. The CDR3 is 15 amino acids. Deletions cut 2 bases from V and 3 bases from J, with 11 bases between. Germline CDR1 and CDR2: ENHRY and SYGVKD. This record belongs to a study of a mutant IDH1 vaccine in newly diagnosed glioma. In the study overall: There were roughly 60% males and around 40% females among treated patients, whose mean age was about 38 years.

The table came from immunoSEQ multiplex PCR; TCRdb's copy has only in-frame clones and leaves some out. The sample has approximately 84,000 clones; 81% are singletons. The sample consisted of PBMCs, taken from a glioma patient whose treatment included an IDH1 peptide vaccine. The chain uses TRBV10-3 and TRBJ1-5, with D possibly TRBD1 on 6 matching bases. The origin of this receptor is a man aged 35 to 55 with glioma. CDR3 nucleotides: TGTGCCATCAGTGAGCGCCAGGGGAACAATCAGCCCCAGCATTTT. This translates into CAISERQGNNQPQHF.